The next 3 T cell receptor beta chains were all read from a single sample in a study of post-analysis software for immune sequencing data. General observations from the study: The five TRBV segments detected at higher frequency in patients than in controls included TRBV5-6, TRBV5-1 and TRBV20-1.

The authors incorporated unique molecular identifiers into the TCR beta cDNA libraries. TCRdb analysed the PCR reads with MiXCR anew, one entry per CDR3 protein. The sample holds about 820,000 distinct CDR3 sequences, around 53% seen once. No antigen has been identified for these receptors. Sequencing was performed on blood. These receptors came from a girl between 5 and 17 years old with multiple sclerosis.

The chain couples TRBV7-9 to TRBJ2-1, with D uncertain. CDR3 size: 15 residues. Germline loops: CDR1 SEHNR, CDR2 FQNEAQ (reference sequence). Trimming took 5 bases from V and 9 from J, leaving 20 bases between them. The CDR3 region is CASSPLTSYVGEQFF. The CDR3, as DNA: TGTGCCAGCAGCCCACTGACCTCATACGTAGGTGAGCAGTTCTTC. Based on the CDR3 plus reference TRBV7-9 and TRBJ2-1, the full variable domain is DTGVSQNPRHKITKRGQNVTFRCDPISEHNRLYWYRQTLGQGPEFLTYFQNEAQLEKSRLLSDRFSAERPKGSFSTLEIQRTEQGDSAMYLCASSPLTSYVGEQFFGPGTRLTVL.

This chain connects TRBV12-3 or TRBV12-4 to TRBJ2-7; tentatively, D is TRBD1 (6 bases). The ends were cut back, 4 bases at V and 7 bases at J, with 14 bases in the middle. The CDR3 length is 13 residues. CDR3 region: CASSSAGQGEQYF. The CDR3 DNA follows: TGTGCCAGCAGTTCGGCAGGGCAGGGGGAGCAGTACTTC.

This clonotype appeared a few times. The chain recombines TRBV7-9 with TRBJ2-5; 9 bases fit TRBD1. V lost 5 bases to trimming and J lost 7 bases; unmatched junction nucleotides: 8. The CDR3 covers 14 residues. Germline CDR1 reads SEHNR; CDR2 reads FQNEAQ (reference sequence). Here the CDR3 reads CASSAGQGFATQYF. CDR3 nucleotides: TGTGCCAGCAGCGCCGGACAGGGGTTCGCGACCCAGTACTTC.